This T cell receptor beta chain stems from a study of identical twins. A word on this clonotype: The antigen is undetermined.

Study results and limitations: Researchers caution that invariant MAIT and iNKT cells could partly confound zero-insertion analyses.

TCRdb fed the 5' RACE reads into MiXCR, producing one record per CDR3 protein. The sample has about 160,000 distinct CDR3 sequences, roughly 3.5% seen once. CDR1 is WSHSY and CDR2 is SAAADI in the germline V gene. This CDR3 comprises 15 residues. With V trimmed by 3 bases and J by 5 bases, 5 bases remained unmatched. This rearrangement joins TRBV10-2 to TRBJ2-1; 9 positions agree with TRBD1. Sequencing was carried out using memory T cells sorted from blood. The clonotype was recovered from a man younger than 35 in good health. The CDR3 DNA reads as TGCGCCAGCAGTGACCGGGACAGGGCACACAATGAGCAGTTCTTC. It yields the protein CASSDRDRAHNEQFF.